This note documents a single T cell receptor (beta chain) sequence. What it binds is unknown. The data are from a study of blood T cells in healthy people across ages. A sample-barcoded 5' primer and a J-beta primer mix were used in a second PCR of about 7 to 12 cycles. TCRdb passed the 5' RACE reads through MiXCR, listing each CDR3 protein once. The sample lists more than 900,000 distinct CDR3 sequences; about 23% were seen once. The CDR3 is 16 residues long. Trimming stripped 5 bases from V and 4 bases from J, with 18 bases between. From germline, CDR1 is SGHAT and CDR2 FQNNGV. Study outcomes and limitations: Older age coincided with a roughly linear decline in TCR beta diversity per million T cells.

A further study also used this sample, focusing on T cells of mothers and their children. That paper notes: Normalized overlap was always slightly, never significantly, higher in related than unrelated mother-child pairs.

This sequence joins TRBV11-2 and TRBJ2-1; D is ambiguous. Source material: blood. The sequence came from a girl aged 2-10 years in good health. The CDR3 spells CASSAVTEPTYNEQFF. The CDR3 bases are TGTGCCAGCAGCGCAGTGACCGAGCCAACTTACAATGAGCAGTTCTTC.